Sequencing of this T cell receptor beta chain was carried out in a study of Graves' ophthalmopathy and Graves' hyperthyroidism. Study-level points and caveats: Ophthalmopathy progression prediction by the model yielded a sensitivity of more than 60% and a specificity of 72.22%.

Researchers took RNA transcripts and amplified TCR beta CDR3 regions from them. First-round RT-PCR with HTBI primers preceded a second-round multiplex PCR. TCRdb processed the multiplex PCR reads anew with MiXCR; each CDR3 protein has one entry. The sample shows more than 550,000 distinct CDR3 sequences, roughly two fifths of them seen only once. Where ophthalmopathy was present, donors had moderate-to-severe activity, CAS ≥3, NOSPECS ≥4 and duration under 3 months. This CDR3 region has 12 residues. Germline V lookup: CDR1 GTSNPN, CDR2 SVGIG (reference sequence). Trimming left V 8 bases short and J 7 bases short, with 14 bases between. In regard to this clonotype: Its antigen is not known.

The sequence was collected from an adult man with Graves' ophthalmopathy. The sample comprised peripheral blood. The chain is built from TRBV30 and TRBJ1-4; maybe TRBD1 (5 bases). The CDR3 sequence is CASDGRGEKLFF. In nucleotides, the CDR3 is TGTGCCAGCGACGGGAGGGGTGAAAAACTGTTTTTT.